This T cell receptor (beta chain) was obtained from a study of blood T cell repertoires in COVID-19. Germline lookup yields CDR1 MNHEY and CDR2 SMNVEV (reference sequence). V gave up 4 bases and J gave up 0 bases, with 13 bases separating them. The CDR3 consists of 16 residues. The table came from immunoSEQ multiplex PCR; TCRdb's copy has only in-frame clones and leaves some out. The repertoire holds more than 90,000 clones, with under 80% as singletons. This chain links TRBV27 with TRBJ1-3; D uncertain. The sequence derives from a middle-aged man with acute or convalescent COVID-19. Sequenced: peripheral blood. CDR3 sequence: CASSWASPNSGNTIYF. The CDR3 bases are TGTGCCAGCAGTTGGGCCAGTCCCAACTCTGGAAACACCATATATTTT.